Listed below are T cell receptor beta chains from one sample, sequenced in a study of technical replicates of blood from several donors. The data were produced by immunoSEQ multiplex PCR, yet TCRdb's version contains in-frame clones alone and is incomplete. This sample carries about 14,000 clones, about 76% of them seen once, and the ten largest clones take around 12%. Source material: PBMCs. Receptor source: a human donor in good health. CDR3s include the opening cysteine and the closing phenylalanine or tryptophan. A D gene is named only where the DNA matches it firmly. Some rows mark clone size as missing; the rest say once, few, many or name a class of expanded clone.

v_call: TRBV28
j_call: TRBJ2-1
d_call: TRBD2
clone_size: .
cdr3_nt: TGTGCCAGCAGATTGCTGGGACTAGCATCGAATGAGCAGTTCTTC
cdr3_aa: CASRLLGLASNEQFF

v_call: TRBV4-1
j_call: TRBJ1-2
d_call: .
clone_size: .
cdr3_nt: TGCGCCAGCAGCCAAGATGATAACGTGGGGAGGGGCACTAACTATGGCTACACCTTC
cdr3_aa: CASSQDDNVGRGTNYGYTF

v_call: TRBV19
j_call: TRBJ2-2
d_call: .
clone_size: .
cdr3_nt: TGTGCCAGTAGTGCCACCGGGACTCAAACCGGGGAGCTGTTTTTT
cdr3_aa: CASSATGTQTGELFF

v_call: TRBV28
j_call: TRBJ1-3
d_call: .
clone_size: .
cdr3_nt: TGTGCCAGCAGTTTGGGGGGTCTGAGCTCTGGAAACACCATATATTTT
cdr3_aa: CASSLGGLSSGNTIYF

v_call: TRBV30
j_call: TRBJ1-2
d_call: .
clone_size: few
cdr3_nt: TGTGCCTGGAGTGGGGGCGCGGATGGCTACACCTTC
cdr3_aa: CAWSGGADGYTF

v_call: TRBV6-5
j_call: TRBJ1-2
d_call: .
clone_size: .
cdr3_nt: TGTGCCAGCAGTTATTCGATACAGGGTAACTATGGCTACACCTTC
cdr3_aa: CASSYSIQGNYGYTF

v_call: TRBV7-8
j_call: TRBJ2-7
d_call: .
clone_size: .
cdr3_nt: TGTGCCAGCACCCGGGACTGGTCTTACGAGCAGTACTTC
cdr3_aa: CASTRDWSYEQYF

v_call: TRBV6-1
j_call: TRBJ1-1
d_call: .
clone_size: .
cdr3_nt: TGTGCCAGCAGTGAAAAACGGGACACTGAAGCTTTCTTT
cdr3_aa: CASSEKRDTEAFF

v_call: TRBV7-2
j_call: TRBJ1-3
d_call: .
clone_size: .
cdr3_nt: TGTGCCAGCAGCATAATCGGCTCTGGAAACACCATATATTTT
cdr3_aa: CASSIIGSGNTIYF

v_call: TRBV11-2
j_call: TRBJ2-2
d_call: .
clone_size: .
cdr3_nt: TGTGCCAGCAGCTTTACTGGAGGGCCTAACACCGGGGAGCTGTTTTTT
cdr3_aa: CASSFTGGPNTGELFF

v_call: TRBV6-5
j_call: TRBJ2-3
d_call: .
clone_size: .
cdr3_nt: TGTGCCAGCAGTTACTCGAACCAGGGAGGCCAAGATACGCAGTATTTT
cdr3_aa: CASSYSNQGGQDTQYF

v_call: TRBV18
j_call: TRBJ2-5
d_call: .
clone_size: .
cdr3_nt: TGTGCCAGCTCACCAGCGGGTCCCCCGCAAGAGACCCAGTACTTC
cdr3_aa: CASSPAGPPQETQYF

v_call: TRBV21-1
j_call: TRBJ2-1
d_call: .
clone_size: few
cdr3_nt: TGTGCCAGCAGCGGAGCTGATGAGCAGTTCTTC
cdr3_aa: CASSGADEQFF

v_call: TRBV7-9
j_call: TRBJ2-3
d_call: TRBD2
clone_size: .
cdr3_nt: TGTGCCAGCAGCCCTTGGAGTAGCGGGAGTACAGATACGCAGTATTTT
cdr3_aa: CASSPWSSGSTDTQYF

v_call: TRBV5-1
j_call: TRBJ2-3
d_call: TRBD2
clone_size: .
cdr3_nt: TGCGCCAGCAGCCCCACTAGCGGGCCGGGCACTACGCAGTATTTT
cdr3_aa: CASSPTSGPGTTQYF

v_call: TRBV19
j_call: TRBJ1-2
d_call: .
clone_size: .
cdr3_nt: TGTGCCAGTAGTATACACAGGAACTATGGCTACACCTTC
cdr3_aa: CASSIHRNYGYTF

v_call: TRBV11-2
j_call: TRBJ1-1
d_call: .
clone_size: .
cdr3_nt: TGTGCCAGCAGCTTAGGTTTCAGTAACACTGAAGCTTTCTTT
cdr3_aa: CASSLGFSNTEAFF

v_call: TRBV9
j_call: TRBJ1-3
d_call: TRBD1
clone_size: .
cdr3_nt: TGTGCCAGCAGCGTGGATCCGGGACAGGGGATTGTAAACACCATATATTTT
cdr3_aa: CASSVDPGQGIVNTIYF

v_call: TRBV28
j_call: TRBJ1-1
d_call: .
clone_size: .
cdr3_nt: TGTGCCAGCAGGCCGCAGGGGATCACTGAAGCTTTCTTT
cdr3_aa: CASRPQGITEAFF

v_call: TRBV10-3
j_call: TRBJ1-1
d_call: .
clone_size: .
cdr3_nt: TGTGCCATCAGTGACTGGAACAGGAACACTGAAGCTTTCTTT
cdr3_aa: CAISDWNRNTEAFF

v_call: TRBV2
j_call: TRBJ1-5
d_call: .
clone_size: .
cdr3_nt: TGTGCCAGCAGTGATGCTGGGGCAGATAGCAATCAGCCCCAGCATTTT
cdr3_aa: CASSDAGADSNQPQHF

v_call: TRBV10-3
j_call: TRBJ1-4
d_call: TRBD1
clone_size: .
cdr3_nt: TGTGCCATCAGTTCCGGGACAGGGGTTGGAGGGACTAATGAAAAACTGTTTTTT
cdr3_aa: CAISSGTGVGGTNEKLFF

v_call: TRBV5-1
j_call: TRBJ2-1
d_call: TRBD2
clone_size: .
cdr3_nt: TGCGCCAGCAGCGTTATGGCGGGGGATGAGCAGTTCTTC
cdr3_aa: CASSVMAGDEQFF

v_call: TRBV10-3
j_call: TRBJ1-1
d_call: TRBD1
clone_size: few
cdr3_nt: TGTGCCATCAGTGAGAGACAGGGACCCTCGAACACTGAAGCTTTCTTT
cdr3_aa: CAISERQGPSNTEAFF

v_call: TRBV11-2
j_call: TRBJ2-2
d_call: .
clone_size: .
cdr3_nt: TGTGCCAGCTCTAACACCGGGGAGCTGTTTTTT
cdr3_aa: CASSNTGELFF

v_call: TRBV18
j_call: TRBJ1-1
d_call: .
clone_size: .
cdr3_nt: TGTGCCAGCTCAACAGGGCAGGACACTGAAGCTTTCTTT
cdr3_aa: CASSTGQDTEAFF

v_call: TRBV30
j_call: TRBJ2-3
d_call: TRBD2
clone_size: .
cdr3_nt: TGTGCCTGGAGTGGGGGGACTAGGGGACAGTATTTT
cdr3_aa: CAWSGGTRGQYF

v_call: TRBV6-6
j_call: TRBJ2-1
d_call: TRBD2
clone_size: .
cdr3_nt: TGTGCCAGCAGAGGACTAGCGGGAGATCACAATGAGCAGTTCTTC
cdr3_aa: CASRGLAGDHNEQFF

v_call: TRBV9
j_call: TRBJ2-3
d_call: TRBD2
clone_size: .
cdr3_nt: TGTGCCAGCAGCGCTTCTAGCGGGCGGGGCACAGATACGCAGTATTTT
cdr3_aa: CASSASSGRGTDTQYF

v_call: TRBV5-1
j_call: TRBJ2-5
d_call: TRBD2
clone_size: .
cdr3_nt: TGCGCCAGCAGCTTGATCAGCGGGAGTGCAGGGGAGACCCAGTACTTC
cdr3_aa: CASSLISGSAGETQYF

v_call: TRBV5-1
j_call: TRBJ2-7
d_call: .
clone_size: .
cdr3_nt: TGCGCCAGCAGCCTTCAGGGCGAGCAGTACTTC
cdr3_aa: CASSLQGEQYF

v_call: TRBV4-2
j_call: TRBJ2-3
d_call: TRBD2
clone_size: .
cdr3_nt: TGTGCCAGCAGCCCCCAGTCGGTAGCGGGAACAGATACGCAGTATTTT
cdr3_aa: CASSPQSVAGTDTQYF

v_call: TRBV28
j_call: TRBJ2-7
d_call: .
clone_size: .
cdr3_nt: TGTGCCAGCAGCAGTGGACTACGCTACGAGCAGTACTTC
cdr3_aa: CASSSGLRYEQYF

v_call: TRBV7-9
j_call: TRBJ1-1
d_call: .
clone_size: .
cdr3_nt: TGTGCCAGCAGCTTTTCCGGCACTGAAGCTTTCTTT
cdr3_aa: CASSFSGTEAFF

v_call: TRBV2
j_call: TRBJ2-3
d_call: .
clone_size: .
cdr3_nt: TGTGCCAGTTCCCTAAGCACAGATACGCAGTATTTT
cdr3_aa: CASSLSTDTQYF

v_call: TRBV6-1
j_call: TRBJ2-7
d_call: TRBD1
clone_size: few
cdr3_nt: TGTGCCAGCAGTGCCGGGACAGCCTACGAGCAGTACTTC
cdr3_aa: CASSAGTAYEQYF

v_call: TRBV6-1
j_call: TRBJ2-7
d_call: TRBD1
clone_size: .
cdr3_nt: TGTGCCAGCAGTAGCCAGGGACAGGGCTACGAGCAGTACTTC
cdr3_aa: CASSSQGQGYEQYF

v_call: TRBV29-1
j_call: TRBJ1-5
d_call: TRBD1
clone_size: few
cdr3_nt: TGCAGCGTTGCGAGTACAGGGGATGGCAATCAGCCCCAGCATTTT
cdr3_aa: CSVASTGDGNQPQHF

v_call: TRBV7-3
j_call: TRBJ2-1
d_call: .
clone_size: once
cdr3_nt: TGTGCCAGCAGTCCCCAGGCAACAGGTGCTTACAATGAGCAGTTCTTC
cdr3_aa: CASSPQATGAYNEQFF

v_call: TRBV27
j_call: TRBJ2-3
d_call: .
clone_size: .
cdr3_nt: TGTGCCAGCAGCAACATAGATACGCAGTATTTT
cdr3_aa: CASSNIDTQYF

v_call: TRBV13
j_call: TRBJ1-5
d_call: TRBD1
clone_size: .
cdr3_nt: TGTGCCAGCAGTCGGACAGGGACGGATCAGCCCCAGCATTTT
cdr3_aa: CASSRTGTDQPQHF

v_call: TRBV6-6
j_call: TRBJ1-2
d_call: .
clone_size: .
cdr3_nt: TGTGCCAGCAGTGCCAGGGGAGACAACTATGGCTACACCTTC
cdr3_aa: CASSARGDNYGYTF